This TCR beta chain was captured in a study of T cell responses to AZD1222 COVID-19 vaccine. Repertoires were generated with immunoSEQ multiplex PCR, while TCRdb's copy carries only in-frame clones and drops some. There are over 95,000 clones in the sample; roughly 83% occur only once, and 14% lies in the top ten. This clone showed up just a few times. This TCR came from an adult who received the AZD1222 COVID-19 vaccine. The specimen was peripheral blood, collected 28 days after the second AZD1222 dose.

The CDR3 DNA sequence: TGTGCCAGCAGTACCCCGTCCAGAGCTTTCTTT. Encoded protein: CASSTPSRAFF. J is TRBJ1-1 and V is TRBV28; D gene unclear. Germline-derived CDR1 and CDR2 are MDHEN and SYDVKM. V was cut by 5 bases and J by 10 bases, with 11 bases left in between. This CDR3 has 11 residues.